This T cell receptor beta chain was sequenced in a study of T cell responses to AZD1222 COVID-19 vaccine. Study-wide context: Combined were second doses at about 4 or about 12 weeks. Study-level results: The study found Spike-specific TCR breadth and depth rose after two AZD1222 doses. The peak T cell response came first, and repertoires were sampled only after it.

The CDR3 sequence is 14 residues long. The V and J ends lost 5 bases and 7 bases respectively, with 15 bases between them. CDR1 is SGHTA, CDR2 FQGTGA, per germline. Libraries were prepared by immunoSEQ multiplex PCR; TCRdb keeps only in-frame clonotypes and omits some of them. This repertoire shows under 150,000 clones, more than 85% found once; its top ten account for approximately 3.4%. Details on this clone: The antigen remains undetermined.

This receptor was obtained from an adult in good health. Sequenced here: peripheral blood, sampled on day 0 of AZD1222 vaccination. This chain joins TRBV7-3 and TRBJ1-5; possibly TRBD1 for D (6 bases). CDR3 sequence (DNA): TGTGCCAGCAGCGCCTCGGGGGCCGGACAGCCCCAGCATTTT. Its translation: CASSASGAGQPQHF. Combining the CDR3 with reference TRBV7-3 and TRBJ1-5 gives the whole variable domain GAGVSQTPSNKVTEKGKYVELRCDPISGHTALYWYRQSLGQGPEFLIYFQGTGAADDSGLPNDRFFAVRPEGSVSTLKIQRTERGDSAVYLCASSASGAGQPQHFGDGTRLSIL.